These 18 T cell receptor beta chains originate from one sample sequenced in a study of T-cell reconstitution after alpha-beta-depleted transplantation in children. Unique molecular identifiers featured in how the TCRbeta library was prepared. TCRdb recomputed calls from the PCR reads with MiXCR, one row per CDR3 protein. The profile covers nearly 550,000 distinct CDR3 sequences, with 18% appearing a single time and over 3% taken by the ten largest. The sequenced sample was PBMCs from the stem cell graft donor, obtained from the stem cell graft. These receptor sequences come from a human donor who donated a stem cell graft to a child with acute lymphoblastic leukemia.

The chain uses TRBV29-1 and TRBJ2-7; perhaps TRBD1 as D (6 bases). This CDR3 spans 12 amino acids. CDR1 and CDR2 from the germline V gene are SQVTM and ANQGSEA. Deletions cut 7 bases from V and 5 bases from J, with 15 bases between. For the CDR3, the DNA is TGCAGCGGCACGACAGGCATCCACGAGCAGTACTTC. Amino acid sequence: CSGTTGIHEQYF.

There are a few counts of this clonotype. This rearrangement joins TRBV12-3 or TRBV12-4 to TRBJ2-7; 10 bases match TRBD2. Losses at the gene ends were 3 bases for V and 7 bases for J; bases not matched to a gene: 12. The CDR3 has 16 residues. CDR3 region: CASSFSGRNGKGEQYF. The CDR3 bases are TGTGCCAGCAGTTTTAGCGGGAGGAATGGGAAGGGGGAGCAGTACTTC.

DNA of the CDR3: TGTGCCAGCAGCGTAGGACAGTTCTACGAGCAGTACTTC. Translating gives CASSVGQFYEQYF. The chain joins TRBV7-9 to TRBJ2-7; TRBD1 is a possible D gene (6 bases). Trimming stripped 5 bases from V and 3 bases from J, with 11 bases between. CDR3 length: 13 residues. The germline gives CDR1 SEHNR, CDR2 FQNEAQ (reference sequence).

The chain joins TRBV7-3 to TRBJ2-7, with D hard to call. V was cut by 4 bases and J by 3 bases, with 10 bases left in between. This CDR3 spans 13 amino acids. Looked up from germline, CDR1 is SGHTA and CDR2 is FQGTGA. The CDR3 coding sequence is TGTGCCAGCAGCTCCGCTAAGAACTACGAGCAGTACTTC. This codes for CASSSAKNYEQYF.

This clonotype has only a few counts. The J gene is TRBJ2-1, the V gene TRBV6-5; 12 nucleotides line up with TRBD2. V gave up 7 bases and J gave up 7 bases; unmatched junction bases: 8. This CDR3 contains 15 residues. Looked up from germline, CDR1 is MNHEY and CDR2 is SVGAGI. The CDR3 DNA reads TGTGCCAGCAACCCAGGACTAGCGGGAAAGAATGAGCAGTTCTTC. Its translation: CASNPGLAGKNEQFF.

The V call is TRBV6-1, the J call TRBJ2-7, with D perhaps given as TRBD1 or TRBD2 (6 bases each). V lost 6 bases, J lost 4 bases, and 19 bases lay in between. CDR1 MNHNS and CDR2 SASEGT come from the germline V gene. The CDR3 runs 15 residues. Written as DNA, the CDR3 is TGTGCCAGCAGCGCGGGGCAGGGGTTTGGGTACGAGCAGTACTTC. Its protein product is CASSAGQGFGYEQYF.

This clonotype turned up a few times. The rearrangement links TRBV9 to TRBJ1-3; 9 positions agree with TRBD1. J was trimmed by 0 bases and V by 4 bases; bases with no gene match: 5. Per germline, CDR1 SGDLS and CDR2 YYNGEE. The CDR3 is 16 residues long. In DNA form, the CDR3 reads TGTGCCAGCAGCACTGGACAGGGGTTCTCTGGAAACACCATATATTTT. Translated, it gives CASSTGQGFSGNTIYF.

The chain has TRBV7-9 and TRBJ1-6; no reliable D call. The ends were cut back, 2 bases at V and 7 bases at J, with 12 bases in the middle. The CDR3 is 15 amino acids. From germline, CDR1 is SEHNR and CDR2 FQNEAQ (reference sequence). DNA for the CDR3: TGTGCCAGCAGCTTAAGATCCCTAGGGAATTCACCCCTCCACTTT. Its translation is CASSLRSLGNSPLHF.

Only a few counts were recorded for this clonotype. The rearrangement uses TRBV5-5 and TRBJ2-1; D may be TRBD2 (6 bases). The CDR3 totals 15 residues. The V and J ends lost 4 bases and 9 bases respectively, with 20 bases between them. CDR1 is SGHKS and CDR2 is YYEKEE in the germline V gene (reference sequence). Here the CDR3 DNA reads TGTGCCAGCAGCCCCTACTTTCCGGGAGCCGGTGAGCAGTTCTTC. Translating it yields CASSPYFPGAGEQFF.

This clonotype was found a few times. The chain has TRBV12-3 or TRBV12-4 and TRBJ2-1; 13 bases match TRBD2. The CDR3 totals 18 residues. The ends lost 3 bases at V and 6 bases at J; junction bases unmatched: 11. The CDR3 loop is CASSFSRTSGSSGNEQFF. CDR3 nucleotides: TGTGCCAGCAGTTTCAGTCGGACTAGCGGGAGTTCGGGCAATGAGCAGTTCTTC.

This clonotype showed up just a few times. The chain employs TRBV14 and TRBJ2-7; TRBD1 agrees at 9 bases. The germline CDR1 and CDR2 sequences are SGHDN and FVKESK. The CDR3 is 15 amino acids. V lost 5 bases, J lost 5 bases, and 10 bases stayed unmatched. The CDR3 spells CASSGLGTGTDEQYF. CDR3 DNA: TGTGCCAGCAGCGGCCTAGGGACAGGGACCGACGAGCAGTACTTC. Combining the CDR3 with reference TRBV14 and TRBJ2-7 gives the whole variable domain EAGVTQFPSHSVIEKGQTVTLRCDPISGHDNLYWYRRVMGKEIKFLLHFVKESKQDESGMPNNRFLAERTGGTYSTLKVQPAELEDSGVYFCASSGLGTGTDEQYFGPGTRLTVT.

V usage is TRBV20-1 and J usage is TRBJ2-5; tentatively, D is TRBD1 or TRBD2 (5 bases each). With 4 bases removed from V and 5 bases from J, the gap between germline ends came to 11 bases. The germline V gene has CDR1 DFQATT and CDR2 SNEGSKA (reference sequence). The CDR3 is made up of 12 amino acids. The CDR3: CSATRDRETQYF. CDR3 DNA: TGCAGTGCTACCAGGGACCGGGAGACCCAGTACTTC.

The genes are TRBV19 and TRBJ2-2; D perhaps matches TRBD2 (6 bases). V lost 5 bases and J lost 8, with 12 bases in between. The CDR3 length is 13 residues. Germline values: CDR1 LNHDA, CDR2 SQIVND (reference sequence). The CDR3 nucleotides are TGTGCCAGTAGTGTAAAACTAGCAGGGGAGCTGTTTTTT. Protein sequence: CASSVKLAGELFF.

This clonotype was picked up a small number of times. The V and J genes are TRBV7-9 and TRBJ2-7; TRBD1 matches at 9 bases. V shed 4 bases and J 3 bases; nucleotides not matched to a gene: 13. Germline lookup yields CDR1 SEHNR and CDR2 FQNEAQ (reference sequence). This CDR3 is built from 17 residues. The CDR3 region has the DNA TGTGCCAGCAGCTCCACCTGGACAGGGGTCCGCTACTACGAGCAGTACTTC. It yields the protein CASSSTWTGVRYYEQYF.

The sample holds a few counts of this clonotype. The chain combines TRBV5-6 with TRBJ2-3; 9 positions agree with TRBD2. This CDR3 has 17 amino acids. Looked up from germline, CDR1 is SGHDT and CDR2 is YYEEEE. V lost 6 bases and J lost 6; bases outside the gene matches: 17. In DNA, the CDR3 is TGTGCCAGCACCCTAAGGGGGAAACGCGGGAGGGAGGATACGCAGTATTTT. Protein sequence: CASTLRGKRGREDTQYF. Full variable domain (rest looked up from reference TRBV5-6 and TRBJ2-3): DAGVTQSPTHLIKTRGQQVTLRCSPKSGHDTVSWYQQALGQGPQFIFQYYEEEERQRGNFPDRFSGHQFPNYSSELNVNALLLGDSALYLCASTLRGKRGREDTQYFGPGTRLTVL.

This clonotype was seen repeatedly, ten times or more. The rearrangement uses TRBV20-1 and TRBJ2-6; D is perhaps TRBD1 (5 bases). The CDR3 has 17 amino acids. V was cut by 1 base and J by 0 bases, with 13 bases left in between. The V gene's germline CDR1 is DFQATT and CDR2 SNEGSKA (reference sequence). The CDR3 bases are TGCAGTGCTAGAGGATTTGGGGCGAGCTCTGGGGCCAACGTCCTGACTTTC. Protein product: CSARGFGASSGANVLTF.

The rearrangement links TRBV4-1 to TRBJ2-7; tentative D call: TRBD2 (5 bases). CDR1 and CDR2 (germline): MGHRA, YSYEKL. Between the trimmed V and J ends, which lost 0 bases and 3 bases, there was a span of 21 bases. This CDR3 is built from 18 residues. CDR3 in amino acids: CASSQDKSGLGWGYEQYF. CDR3 coding DNA: TGCGCCAGCAGCCAAGATAAATCTGGACTTGGGTGGGGCTACGAGCAGTACTTC.

This clonotype was seen only a few times. V gene TRBV15 combines with J gene TRBJ2-7; no reliable D call. Between the trimmed V and J ends, which lost 0 bases and 2 bases, there was a span of 8 bases. Germline assignment: CDR1 LNHNV and CDR2 YYDKDF (reference sequence). There are 14 residues in the CDR3. The CDR3 is CATSRERLAYEQYF. The CDR3 coding sequence is TGTGCCACCAGCAGAGAGAGGTTGGCCTACGAGCAGTACTTC.